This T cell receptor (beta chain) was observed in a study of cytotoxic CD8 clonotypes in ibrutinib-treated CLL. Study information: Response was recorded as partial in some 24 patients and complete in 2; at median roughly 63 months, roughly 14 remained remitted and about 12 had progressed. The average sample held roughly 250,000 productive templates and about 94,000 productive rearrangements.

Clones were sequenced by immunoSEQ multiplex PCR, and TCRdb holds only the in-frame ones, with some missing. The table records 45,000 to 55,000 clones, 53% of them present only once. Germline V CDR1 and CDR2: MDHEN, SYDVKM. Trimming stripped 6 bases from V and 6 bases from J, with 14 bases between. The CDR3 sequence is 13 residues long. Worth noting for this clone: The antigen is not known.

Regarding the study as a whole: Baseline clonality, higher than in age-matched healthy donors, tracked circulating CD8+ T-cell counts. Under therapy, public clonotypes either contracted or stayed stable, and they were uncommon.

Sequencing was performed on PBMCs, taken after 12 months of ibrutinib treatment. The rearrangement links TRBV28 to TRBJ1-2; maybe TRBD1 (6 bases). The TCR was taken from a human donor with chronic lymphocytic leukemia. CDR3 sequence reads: CASSLDAGDGYTF. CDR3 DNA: TGTGCCAGCAGCTTAGACGCAGGGGATGGCTACACCTTC.